The 8 T cell receptor beta chains presented below share a single source sample, sequenced in a study of human T cells and chemical hapten exposure. Time point of the sample: patch test 1, 2 weeks after DPC sensitization. The treatment denotes: therapeutic diphenylcyclopropenone sensitization with weekly scalp DPC. Sequencing started from total RNA isolated from unfractionated whole blood. TCRdb analysed the RACE reads with MiXCR anew, one entry per CDR3 protein. The sample holds about 34,000 distinct CDR3 sequences, just under 6.5% seen once. The input for sequencing was whole blood, taken in connection with sensitization to the hapten diphenylcyclopropenone (DPC). The source is a woman between 25 and 40 years old with alopecia areata. Some clones in this sample may be carry-over from other donors' samples.

This clonotype was counted many times. The chain has TRBV3-1 and TRBJ2-7; D possibly matches TRBD1 or TRBD2 (6 bases each). V gave up 3 bases and J gave up 2 bases, with 17 bases separating them. The CDR3 is 16 residues long. Germline CDR1 is LGHDT and CDR2 is YNNKEL (reference sequence). The DNA of the CDR3 is TGTGCCAGCAGCCAGGTCGGGGGCTCCCCTACCTACGAGCAGTACTTC. Residues: CASSQVGGSPTYEQYF.

This clonotype was observed a few times. The V gene is TRBV5-4, the J gene TRBJ1-6; tentatively, D is TRBD1 (5 bases). Trimming took 3 bases from V and 10 from J, leaving 11 bases between them. The CDR3 is 13 amino acids. Germline V gene data show CDR1 as SGHNT and CDR2 as YYREEE (reference sequence). DNA for the CDR3: TGTGCCAGCAGCTACATGGCAGGGTCACCCCTCCACTTT. Its protein product is CASSYMAGSPLHF.

V gene TRBV12-2 combines with J gene TRBJ1-1; the D call of TRBD1 is as the table states it, not checked on the DNA. TRBV12-2 counts as a pseudogene. The CDR3 runs 21 residues. The CDR3: CASRRPVPRGQGARMDTEAFF. The CDR3 bases are TGTGCAAGTCGCCGACCTGTTCCGCGGGGACAGGGGGCTAGAATGGACACTGAAGCTTTCTTT.

This clonotype showed up many times. The rearrangement joins TRBV6-4 to TRBJ2-3; 8 bases map to TRBD2. CDR1 is MRHNA, CDR2 SNTAGT, per germline. After removal of 3 bases from V and 2 bases from J, the junction contained 4 bases not matched to a gene. This CDR3 has 15 amino acids. CDR3 sequence (DNA): TGTGCCAGCAGTGAACGGGGGGGCCACACAGATACGCAGTATTTT. Amino acids: CASSERGGHTDTQYF.

This clonotype was counted many times. The rearrangement joins TRBV6-2 or TRBV6-3 to TRBJ1-1; D call uncertain. V was pared by 6 bases and J by 0 bases, with 8 bases between. Per the germline V gene, CDR1 is MNHEY and CDR2 is SVGEGT. The length of the CDR3 is 13 residues. CDR3 bases: TGTGCCAGCAGCTCCCGTATGAACACTGAAGCTTTCTTT. It encodes CASSSRMNTEAFF.

This clonotype was observed a few times. The J gene is TRBJ2-7, the V gene TRBV3-1; 7 bases agree with TRBD1. Germline V lookup: CDR1 LGHDT, CDR2 YNNKEL (reference sequence). The CDR3 is made up of 15 amino acids. The trim removed 3 bases at V and 9 bases at J, leaving 14 bases unmatched. CDR3 region: CASSHADRSPVGQYF. In DNA, the CDR3 is TGTGCCAGCAGCCACGCGGACAGGTCCCCAGTTGGGCAGTACTTC.

The chain has TRBV10-3 and TRBJ1-2, with 8 positions matching TRBD1. CDR1 and CDR2 (germline): ENHRY, SYGVKD. The CDR3 contains 13 residues. The V and J ends lost 7 bases and 7 bases, in that order; junction bases with no gene match: 8. The CDR3 is CAITAGQGSGYTF. The CDR3 DNA is TGTGCCATCACCGCCGGACAGGGCTCTGGCTACACCTTC.

This rearrangement joins TRBV28 to TRBJ2-3, with D possibly being TRBD1 (6 bases). V lost 5 bases and J lost 3, with 15 bases in between. This CDR3 region has 15 residues. The V gene's germline CDR1 is MDHEN and CDR2 SYDVKM. This CDR3 reads CASSSHGQLTDTQYF. The DNA for the CDR3 is TGTGCCAGCAGTAGTCATGGACAGTTAACAGATACGCAGTATTTT. Filled out from reference TRBV28 and TRBJ2-3, the complete variable domain reads DVKVTQSSRYLVKRTGEKVFLECVQDMDHENMFWYRQDPGLGLRLIYFSYDVKMKEKGDIPEGYSVSREKKERFSLILESASTNQTSMYLCASSSHGQLTDTQYFGPGTRLTVL.